This TCR beta chain was retrieved from a study of cytomegalovirus exposure and HLA in healthy donors. 60 Vbeta and 13 Jbeta primers were used in PCR. The table came from immunoSEQ multiplex PCR; TCRdb's copy has only in-frame clones and leaves some out. Seen here are 95,000 to 150,000 clones, over 75% observed once, and the top ten hold 2.1%. V was pared by 8 bases and J by 3 bases, with 7 bases of the junction left unmatched. CDR1 LNHDA and CDR2 SQIVND come from the germline V gene (reference sequence). This CDR3 has 14 residues. This clone was picked up one time. The chain employs TRBV19 and TRBJ2-3; 8 nucleotides align to TRBD1. The sequence derives from a man aged 25 to 40 in good health and CMV-seronegative. Sequencing input: PBMCs. For the CDR3, the DNA is TGTGCCAGTGCGGACAGGGTCGCGACAGATACGCAGTATTTT. Translation: CASADRVATDTQYF. Using reference TRBV19 and TRBJ2-3 for the parts outside the CDR3, the full variable domain is DGGITQSPKYLFRKEGQNVTLSCEQNLNHDAMYWYRQDPGQGLRLIYYSQIVNDFQKGDIAEGYSVSREKKESFPLTVTSAQKNPTAFYLCASADRVATDTQYFGPGTRLTVL.